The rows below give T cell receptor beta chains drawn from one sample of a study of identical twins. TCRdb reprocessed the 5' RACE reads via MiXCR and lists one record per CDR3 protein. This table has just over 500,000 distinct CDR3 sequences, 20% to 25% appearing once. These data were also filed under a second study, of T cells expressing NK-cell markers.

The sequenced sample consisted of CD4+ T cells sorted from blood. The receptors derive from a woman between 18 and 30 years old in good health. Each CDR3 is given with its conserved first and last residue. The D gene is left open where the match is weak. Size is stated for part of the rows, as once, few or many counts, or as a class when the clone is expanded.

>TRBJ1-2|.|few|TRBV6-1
TGTGCCAGCAGTCGGACGCAATCTACAGGGAATATCTATGGCTACACCTTC
CASSRTQSTGNIYGYTF
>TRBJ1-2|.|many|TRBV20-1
TGCAGTGCTAAAGATTTCGGGAGTCAGCTTGGAGGCTACACCTTC
CSAKDFGSQLGGYTF
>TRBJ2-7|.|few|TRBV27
TGTGCCAGCAGGCCGGGACCCCTGCTATCCGAGCAGTACTTC
CASRPGPLLSEQYF
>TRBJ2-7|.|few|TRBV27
TGTGCCAGCAGTTTATTTGGAGTAGGCAGCTACGAGCAGTACTTC
CASSLFGVGSYEQYF
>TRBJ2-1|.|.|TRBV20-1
TGCAGTGCTAGTGGGGGGCCAGGCTATGAGCAGTTCTTC
CSASGGPGYEQFF
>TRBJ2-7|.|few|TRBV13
TGTGCCAGCAGCTTAGATGGCGGCGGCAACTCCTACGAGCAGTACTTC
CASSLDGGGNSYEQYF
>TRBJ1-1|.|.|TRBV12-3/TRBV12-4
TGTGCCAGCAGCACCTGGATTGTTTGGGGGATCACTGAAGCTTTCTTT
CASSTWIVWGITEAFF
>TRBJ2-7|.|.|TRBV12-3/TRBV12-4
TGTGCCAGCAGTTTAGAGGGCAGGAGAACCTACGAGCAGTACTTC
CASSLEGRRTYEQYF
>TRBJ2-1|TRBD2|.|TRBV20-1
TGCAGTGCTAGAGTTCGGACTAGCGCCCACAATGAGCAGTTCTTC
CSARVRTSAHNEQFF
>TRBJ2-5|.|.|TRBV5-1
TGCGCCAGCAGCCCCAACTTTGGGGAGACCCAGTACTTC
CASSPNFGETQYF
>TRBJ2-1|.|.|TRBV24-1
TGTGCCACCAGTGATTTCGACGATGAGCAGTTCTTC
CATSDFDDEQFF
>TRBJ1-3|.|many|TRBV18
TGTGCCAGCTCACCACAAGCAGGGCCAGGAAACACCATATATTTT
CASSPQAGPGNTIYF
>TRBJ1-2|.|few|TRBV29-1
TGCAGCGTTGGGCCTAACTATGGCTACACCTTC
CSVGPNYGYTF
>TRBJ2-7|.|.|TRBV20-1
TGCAGTGCTAGGGGCCAGACAGCCTACGAGCAGTACTTC
CSARGQTAYEQYF
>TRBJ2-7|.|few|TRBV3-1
TGTGCCAGCAGCCAAGGTTGGGGGACCTCCTACGAGCAGTACTTC
CASSQGWGTSYEQYF
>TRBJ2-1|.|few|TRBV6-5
TGTGCCAGCAGTTACCCGGCGGGCGAGAACAATGAGCAGTTCTTC
CASSYPAGENNEQFF
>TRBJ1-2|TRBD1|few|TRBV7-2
TGTGCCAGCACCCCTGGACAGGGAGGCTACACCTTC
CASTPGQGGYTF
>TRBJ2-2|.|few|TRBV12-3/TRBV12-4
TGTGCCAGCAGTTTGTTCCGAGGGGGCACCGGGGAGCTGTTTTTT
CASSLFRGGTGELFF
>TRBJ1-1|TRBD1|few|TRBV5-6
TGTGCCAGCGGACAGGGCGTCGACACTGAAGCTTTCTTT
CASGQGVDTEAFF
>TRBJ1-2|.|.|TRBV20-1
TGCAGCGCCATTAAAGAGGCTAACTATGGCTACACCTTC
CSAIKEANYGYTF
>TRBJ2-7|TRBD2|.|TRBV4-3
TGCGCCAGCAGCCGGGACAAGCGGGAGGGCTCCTACGAGCAGTACTTC
CASSRDKREGSYEQYF
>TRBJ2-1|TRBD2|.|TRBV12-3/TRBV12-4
TGTGCCAGCAGTCGGCGGGAGGAACGCAATGAGCAGTTCTTC
CASSRREERNEQFF
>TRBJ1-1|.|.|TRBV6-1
TGTGCCAGCAGTGGGGCTACTTCGAACACTGAAGCTTTCTTT
CASSGATSNTEAFF
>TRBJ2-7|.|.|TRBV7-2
TGTGCCAGCAGCTCCGGCTGGGTGTTCGGCGAGCAGTACTTC
CASSSGWVFGEQYF
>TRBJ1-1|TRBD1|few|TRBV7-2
TGTGCCAGCAGCTTCACCTACAGGGGTCAAGCCGCTGAAGCTTTCTTT
CASSFTYRGQAAEAFF
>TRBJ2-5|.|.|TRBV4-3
TGCGCCAGCAGCCAGTACAGGGTACCCCAAGAGACCCAGTACTTC
CASSQYRVPQETQYF
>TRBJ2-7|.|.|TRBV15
TGTGCCACCAGCAGAGAGGGGGGTGGCTCCTACGAGCAGTACTTC
CATSREGGGSYEQYF
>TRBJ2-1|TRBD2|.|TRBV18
TGTGCCAGCTCACCACCCGGCGCGGGGGGGCTCAATGAGCAGTTCTTC
CASSPPGAGGLNEQFF
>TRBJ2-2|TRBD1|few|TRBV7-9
TGTGCCAGCAGCATCGACAGGGTCACCGGGGAGCTGTTTTTT
CASSIDRVTGELFF
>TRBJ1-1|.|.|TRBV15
TGTGCCACCAGCCCCACTCCGGCGAACACTGAAGCTTTCTTT
CATSPTPANTEAFF
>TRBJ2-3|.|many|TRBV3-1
TGTGCCAGCAGCGACTGGAGGACAGATACGCAGTATTTT
CASSDWRTDTQYF